This T cell receptor beta chain is from a study of shared clonotypes between healthy human individuals. With V trimmed by 5 bases and J by 6 bases, 7 bases remained unmatched. Looked up from germline, CDR1 is SGHRS and CDR2 is YFSETQ. The CDR3 sequence is 14 residues long. Libraries were prepared by immunoSEQ multiplex PCR; TCRdb keeps only in-frame clonotypes and omits some of them. The data hold roughly 530,000 clones, with about 96% observed a single time. The sequencing input was naive CD4+ T cells sorted from blood. Subset: CD45RA+ positively selected. The gene calls are TRBV5-1 and TRBJ2-2; 7 positions match TRBD1. The sequence was collected from a woman in her 30s in good health. CDR3 sequence (DNA): TGCGCCAGCAGACTCGACAGGGCCCCCGGGGAGCTGTTTTTT. It yields the protein CASRLDRAPGELFF.